This T cell receptor (beta chain) emerged from a study of T cell repertoires in cytomegalovirus infection. Whole-study context: HLA-C-restricted CMV epitopes, recently identified, and well-studied HLA-B-restricted ones were used by the study. In public TCR beta signatures, there were indications of both CMV infection and matching HLA type.

For this clonotype: The antigen is undetermined.

Germline loops: CDR1 SGHRS, CDR2 YFSETQ. The trim removed 3 bases at V and 4 bases at J, leaving 9 bases unmatched. The CDR3 has 17 residues. One entry per CDR3 protein, called by TCRdb with MiXCR from the reads. The sample lists about 360,000 distinct CDR3 sequences, around a third occurring once. Points from the study as a whole: Dominant in the ex vivo response were TCR beta clonotypes restricted by HLA-C and specific for CMV.

The sample here was cultured PBMCs, taken from culture after CMV antigen stimulation. The source of this sequence is a human donor in good health (CMV status not recorded). Some clones in this sample may be carry-over from other donors' samples. The chain combines TRBV5-1 with TRBJ2-1; 11 positions agree with TRBD2. CDR3 nucleotide sequence: TGCGCCAGCAGCTCCGCCTCCGGGACTAGCGGATACAATGAGCAGTTCTTC. Its translation is CASSSASGTSGYNEQFF.